The 5 T cell receptor beta chains below come from one sample, sequenced in a study of cytotoxic CD8 clonotypes in ibrutinib-treated CLL. Clones were sequenced by immunoSEQ multiplex PCR, and TCRdb holds only the in-frame ones, with some missing. The repertoire includes tens of thousands of clones, roughly 57% of them detected once, and over 12% sits in the top ten. The sample consisted of PBMCs, taken after 12 months of ibrutinib treatment. All receptors come from a human donor with chronic lymphocytic leukemia.

The chain couples TRBV19 to TRBJ1-1, with D possibly being TRBD1 (5 bases). This CDR3 has 16 residues. V was trimmed by 3 bases and J by 1 base, leaving 15 bases between them. CDR1 LNHDA and CDR2 SQIVND come from the germline V gene (reference sequence). The CDR3 sequence is CASSMGQYPANTEAFF. DNA for the CDR3: TGTGCCAGTAGTATGGGGCAGTACCCAGCGAACACTGAAGCTTTCTTT.

This clone was found many times. The rearrangement joins TRBV10-3 to TRBJ1-2, with D perhaps TRBD1 (5 bases). The germline V gene encodes CDR1 ENHRY and CDR2 SYGVKD. The CDR3 loop spans 14 amino acids. V was shortened by 11 bases and J by 7 bases, with 23 bases between the two germline ends. The chain's CDR3 is CAEWDGSLGSGYTF. The CDR3, as DNA: TGTGCCGAGTGGGACGGATCTCTGGGGTCTGGCTACACCTTC.

This chain uses TRBV5-3 with TRBJ1-3; D gene uncertain. Being an ORF, TRBV5-3 has a function that is uncertain. The CDR3 is 16 residues long. The V end lost 6 bases, the J end lost 3 bases, and 19 bases lay between the germline ends. The CDR3 here is CARTRRRTACGNTIYF. The CDR3 coding sequence is TGTGCCAGAACTAGGAGACGAACGGCTTGTGGAAACACCATATATTTT.

This chain uses TRBV5-1 with TRBJ1-6; 9 positions agree with TRBD1. The CDR3 spans 15 residues. Germline CDR1 is SGHRS and CDR2 is YFSETQ. With V trimmed by 5 bases and J by 7 bases, 7 bases remained unmatched. The CDR3 loop reads CASRPGTGINSPLHF. The CDR3 DNA follows: TGCGCCAGCAGACCCGGGACAGGGATCAATTCACCCCTCCACTTT.

V and J are TRBV29-1 and TRBJ1-1; D is unclear. V lost 2 bases and J 8 bases, leaving 12 bases between the germline ends. The germline CDR1 and CDR2 sequences are SQVTM and ANQGSEA. The CDR3 totals 12 residues. This chain's CDR3 is CSVENRGPEAFF. DNA of the CDR3: TGCAGCGTTGAAAATCGAGGCCCCGAAGCTTTCTTT.